These 4 T cell receptor beta chains originate from one sample sequenced in a study of blood T cell repertoires in COVID-19. Libraries were prepared by immunoSEQ multiplex PCR; TCRdb keeps only in-frame clonotypes and omits some of them. This sample has 100,000 to 130,000 clones; approximately 80% occur once, and the top ten carry about 3.8%. The sample taken for sequencing was peripheral blood. The receptors were gathered from a woman aged 65 to 85 with acute or convalescent COVID-19.

V usage is TRBV28 and J usage is TRBJ1-2, with TRBD1 matching 10 bases. Germline CDR1 reads MDHEN; CDR2 reads SYDVKM. V lost 5 bases and J lost 3; bases outside the gene matches: 9. This CDR3 is 16 amino acids long. In nucleotides, the CDR3 is TGTGCCAGCAGTACCGGGACAGGGGTAGGTCACTATGGCTACACCTTC. It is translated as CASSTGTGVGHYGYTF.

A single count supports this clone. The chain combines TRBV10-3 with TRBJ2-1; D remains unclear. Germline values: CDR1 ENHRY, CDR2 SYGVKD. V dropped 10 bases and J dropped 6 bases, with 19 bases sitting between them. The CDR3 spans 14 residues. Written as DNA, the CDR3 is TGTGCCACCCGGCGGATAGTGGATGGCAATGAGCAGTTCTTC. Its protein product is CATRRIVDGNEQFF.

The genes are TRBV28 and TRBJ2-7; TRBD2 might be the D (7 bases). Germline CDR1 is MDHEN and CDR2 is SYDVKM. The CDR3 is 15 amino acids. Trimming pared 6 bases from V and 3 bases from J, leaving 18 bases between. The CDR3 loop is CASRRSVGGLYEQYF. Written as DNA, the CDR3 is TGTGCCAGCAGACGCTCAGTCGGGGGGCTCTACGAGCAGTACTTC.

The gene calls are TRBV28 and TRBJ1-1; TRBD1 agrees at 8 bases. With 5 bases clipped from V and 6 bases from J, the junction kept 11 bases outside the gene matches. From germline, CDR1 is MDHEN and CDR2 SYDVKM. The CDR3 length is 15 residues. This CDR3 reads CASSPPTGAKAEAFF. The CDR3 coding sequence is TGTGCCAGCAGTCCCCCGACAGGGGCAAAGGCTGAAGCTTTCTTT.